This is a list of T cell receptor beta chains from one sample in a study of T-cell memory formation after mild COVID-19. TCRdb re-called the 5' RACE reads with MiXCR, one entry per CDR3 protein. In the table there are roughly 300,000 distinct CDR3 sequences, about 17% of which are singletons. The sequencing input was PBMCs or a T cell subset sorted from them (not recorded which). The origin of the receptors is a man between 18 and 29 years old who had mild COVID-19 (a few samples of this study predate the infection). Cell type and time point are not known. CDR3s include the opening cysteine and the closing phenylalanine or tryptophan. A D gene is named only where the DNA matches it firmly. Where a row states a size, it is once, few, many or the class of an expanded clone; other rows omit it.

D gene,V gene,J gene,clone size,CDR3 DNA,CDR3 protein
-,TRBV29-1,TRBJ2-3,many,TGCAGCGTTTATTCTCCGGGACACTCCACAGATACGCAGTATTTT,CSVYSPGHSTDTQYF
-,TRBV11-2,TRBJ1-1,-,TGTGCCAGCAGCTTGGAACCTACAAAGGGTTCAGGCACTGAAGCTTTCTTT,CASSLEPTKGSGTEAFF
-,TRBV28,TRBJ1-2,-,TGTGCCAGCAGTTTACCACAGGGATACTATGGCTACACCTTC,CASSLPQGYYGYTF
-,TRBV7-7,TRBJ2-1,few,TGTGCCAGCAGCCCGCGGGTGGGGCCCTACAATGAGCAGTTCTTC,CASSPRVGPYNEQFF
-,TRBV20-1,TRBJ2-5,few,TGCAGTGCCGGAGGAGTGTTGGAGACCCAGTACTTC,CSAGGVLETQYF
TRBD2,TRBV6-2/TRBV6-3,TRBJ2-6,few,TGTGCCAGCAGTTCCCACCTAGCGGGACACTCTGGGGCCAACGTCCTGACTTTC,CASSSHLAGHSGANVLTF
-,TRBV7-9,TRBJ2-7,few,TGTGCCAGCAGCTTAGATCTCTGGGGAGTCTACGAGCAGTACTTC,CASSLDLWGVYEQYF
-,TRBV12-3/TRBV12-4,TRBJ1-5,many,TGTGCCAGCAGCCGCCGGGAGAATCAGCCCCAGCATTTT,CASSRRENQPQHF
-,TRBV24-1,TRBJ2-3,few,TGTGCCACCAGTGCCTATTCGTGGGCAGATACGCAGTATTTT,CATSAYSWADTQYF
-,TRBV3-1,TRBJ2-1,-,TGTGCCAGCAGCGGCTGGGGGTCCTACAATGAGCAGTTCTTC,CASSGWGSYNEQFF
-,TRBV7-2,TRBJ2-2,few,TGTGCCAGCAGCTTATCTTTCCGTTTTCCGGGGGGCGGCGGGGAGCTGTTTTTT,CASSLSFRFPGGGGELFF
TRBD1,TRBV6-5,TRBJ1-2,-,TGTGCCAGCAGTTACCTGACAGGGTTTTATGGCTACACCTTC,CASSYLTGFYGYTF
-,TRBV20-1,TRBJ2-1,few,TGCAGTGCTAGCCCCACTACAAGCTCCTACAATGAGCAGTTCTTC,CSASPTTSSYNEQFF
TRBD1,TRBV4-1,TRBJ1-4,-,TGCGCCAGCAGCCAAGGCGGACAGGGCTACTACGAAAAACTGTTTTTT,CASSQGGQGYYEKLFF
-,TRBV25-1,TRBJ2-6,many,TGTGCCAGCAGTGCTCAGGGAAGCTCTGGGGCCAACGTCCTGACTTTC,CASSAQGSSGANVLTF
-,TRBV12-3/TRBV12-4,TRBJ2-1,-,TGTGCCAGCAGTTCAGGGACTCTGAGCTCCTACAATGAGCAGTTCTTC,CASSSGTLSSYNEQFF
-,TRBV7-9,TRBJ1-1,-,TGTGCCAGCGGACCCCTGGGGACTGAAGCTTTCTTT,CASGPLGTEAFF
TRBD1,TRBV20-1,TRBJ1-1,few,TGCAGGCTAGGGGCAGGGGGGTTGAGCACTGAAGCTTTCTTT,CRLGAGGLSTEAFF
-,TRBV19,TRBJ1-2,-,TGTGCCAGTAGTGGGGGCTGGAAAGGTGGCTACACCTTC,CASSGGWKGGYTF
-,TRBV11-2,TRBJ2-7,-,TGTGCCAGCAGAGATACAGGGCTCGGACTCCACGAGCAGTACTTC,CASRDTGLGLHEQYF